This TCR beta chain emerged from a study of blood T cell repertoires in COVID-19. Assay used: immunoSEQ multiplex PCR; TCRdb lists only in-frame clones, some missing. The sample holds about 210,000 clones; 82% are singletons and the top ten take 5.2%. Trimming at V came to 1 base and at J to 2 bases, leaving 7 bases not matched to a gene. CDR1 is MNHEY and CDR2 is SVGAGI in the germline V gene. CDR3 length equals 16 residues. The sample was peripheral blood. This chain links TRBV6-5 with TRBJ2-7, with TRBD2 matching over 8 bases. The source of this sequence is a woman in her 70s with COVID-19, enrolled during active disease. The CDR3 sequence: CASSYWASGFPYEQYF. DNA for the CDR3: TGTGCCAGCAGTTACTGGGCTAGCGGGTTTCCCTACGAGCAGTACTTC.